This T cell receptor (beta chain) was obtained from a study of T cells in Graves' hyperthyroidism and ophthalmopathy. RNA transcripts yielded amplified TCR beta CDR3 regions. HTBI primers were employed in a first-round RT-PCR of the TCR CDR3. TCRdb redid the calling of the multiplex PCR reads with MiXCR, one entry per CDR3 protein. The top ten clones hold approximately 3.8% of a sample with around 620,000 distinct CDR3 sequences, about 16% of them seen once. Absent ophthalmopathy progression within 18 months defined stable Graves' hyperthyroidism. Using more than 7.5 ml of fresh peripheral blood, PBMCs were prepared. The CDR3 has 17 residues. CDR1 is SNHLY, CDR2 FYNNEI, per germline. About this clonotype: Its specificity is not known. The junction departs from germline at one end; a sequencing error may be responsible.

Study-level points and caveats: Within blood appeared most thyroid clonotypes that had expanded above 0.001. Stable hyperthyroidism was told apart from ophthalmopathy by a model built on 13 V-J features.

The sequence was obtained from a woman aged 25-40 years with Graves' hyperthyroidism. The V and J genes are TRBV2 and TRBJ2-4; 7 bases fit TRBD2. Specimen: blood. The CDR3 DNA sequence: TGCGCCAGCAGCCAAGTCCGGCGGGAGAGGGCCAAAAACATTCAGTACTTC. Residues: CASSQVRRERAKNIQYF.